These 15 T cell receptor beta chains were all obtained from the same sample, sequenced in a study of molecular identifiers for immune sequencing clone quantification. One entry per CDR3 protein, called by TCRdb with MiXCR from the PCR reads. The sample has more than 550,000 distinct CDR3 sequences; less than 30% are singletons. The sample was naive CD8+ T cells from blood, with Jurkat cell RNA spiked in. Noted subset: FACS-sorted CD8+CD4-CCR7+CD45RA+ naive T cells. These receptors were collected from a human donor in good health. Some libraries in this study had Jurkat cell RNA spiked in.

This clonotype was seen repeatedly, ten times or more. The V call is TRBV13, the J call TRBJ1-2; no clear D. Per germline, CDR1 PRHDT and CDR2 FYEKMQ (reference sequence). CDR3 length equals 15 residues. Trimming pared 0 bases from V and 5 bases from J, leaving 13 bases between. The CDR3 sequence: CASSLGWDWGYGYTF. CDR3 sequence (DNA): TGTGCCAGCAGCTTAGGCTGGGATTGGGGTTATGGCTACACCTTC.

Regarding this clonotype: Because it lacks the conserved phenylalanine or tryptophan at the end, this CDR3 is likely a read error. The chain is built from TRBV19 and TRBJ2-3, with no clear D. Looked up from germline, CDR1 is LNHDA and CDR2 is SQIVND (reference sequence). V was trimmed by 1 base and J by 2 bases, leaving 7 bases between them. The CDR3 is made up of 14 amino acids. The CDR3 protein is CASSIGSHTDTQYL. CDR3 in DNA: TGTGCCAGTAGTATAGGTAGTCACACAGATACGCAGTATCTT.

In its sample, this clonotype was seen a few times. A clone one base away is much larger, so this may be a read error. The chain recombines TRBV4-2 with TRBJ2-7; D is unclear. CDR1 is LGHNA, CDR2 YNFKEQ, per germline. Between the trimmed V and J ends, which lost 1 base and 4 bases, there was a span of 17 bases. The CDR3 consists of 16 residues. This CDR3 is CASSQVVTGSSYEQYF. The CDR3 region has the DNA TGTGCCAGCAGCCAAGTTGTAACTGGTTCGTCGTACGAGCAGTACTTC.

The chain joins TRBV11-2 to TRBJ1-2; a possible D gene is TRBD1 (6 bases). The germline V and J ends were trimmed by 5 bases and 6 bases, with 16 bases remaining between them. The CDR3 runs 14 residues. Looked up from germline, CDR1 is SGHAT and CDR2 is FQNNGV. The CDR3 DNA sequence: TGTGCCAGCAGCCTGAACTGGGGGGCCGATGGCTACACCTTC. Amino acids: CASSLNWGADGYTF. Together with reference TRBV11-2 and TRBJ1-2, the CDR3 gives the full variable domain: EAGVAQSPRYKIIEKRQSVAFWCNPISGHATLYWYQQILGQGPKLLIQFQNNGVVDDSQLPKDRFSAERLKGVDSTLKIQPAKLEDSAVYLCASSLNWGADGYTFGSGTRLTVV.

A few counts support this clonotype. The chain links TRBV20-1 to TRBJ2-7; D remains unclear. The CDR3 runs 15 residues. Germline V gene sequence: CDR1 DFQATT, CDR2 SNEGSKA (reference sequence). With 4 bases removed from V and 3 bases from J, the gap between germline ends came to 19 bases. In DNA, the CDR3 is TGCAGTGCTATCCAGCGAGACCGCCCCTACTACGAGCAGTACTTC. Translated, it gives CSAIQRDRPYYEQYF.

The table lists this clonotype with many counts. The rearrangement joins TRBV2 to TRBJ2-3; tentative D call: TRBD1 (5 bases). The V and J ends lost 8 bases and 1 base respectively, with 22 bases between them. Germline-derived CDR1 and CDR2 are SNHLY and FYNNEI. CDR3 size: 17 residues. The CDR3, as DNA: TGTGCCAGCGAATGGACACAAGGTTTCGCCCGCACAGATACGCAGTATTTT. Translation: CASEWTQGFARTDTQYF.

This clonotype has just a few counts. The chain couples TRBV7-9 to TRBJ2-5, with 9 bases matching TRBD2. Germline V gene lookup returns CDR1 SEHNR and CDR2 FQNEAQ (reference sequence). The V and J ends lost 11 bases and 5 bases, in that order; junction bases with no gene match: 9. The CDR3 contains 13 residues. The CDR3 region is CAERGAPQETQYF. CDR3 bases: TGTGCCGAGCGGGGGGCGCCTCAGGAGACCCAGTACTTC.

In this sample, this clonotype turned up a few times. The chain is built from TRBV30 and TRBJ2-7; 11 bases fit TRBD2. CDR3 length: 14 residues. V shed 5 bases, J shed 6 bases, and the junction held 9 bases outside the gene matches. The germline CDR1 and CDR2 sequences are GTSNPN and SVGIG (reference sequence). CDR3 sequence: CAWARSGGASEQYF. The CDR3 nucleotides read TGTGCCTGGGCCCGTAGCGGGGGGGCATCCGAGCAGTACTTC.

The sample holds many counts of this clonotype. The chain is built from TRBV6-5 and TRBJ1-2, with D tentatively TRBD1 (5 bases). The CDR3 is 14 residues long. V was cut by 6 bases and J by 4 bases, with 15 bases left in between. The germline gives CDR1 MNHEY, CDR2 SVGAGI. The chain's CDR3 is CASRSQGTVYGYTF. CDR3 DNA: TGTGCCAGCAGGTCCCAGGGAACTGTCTATGGCTACACCTTC.

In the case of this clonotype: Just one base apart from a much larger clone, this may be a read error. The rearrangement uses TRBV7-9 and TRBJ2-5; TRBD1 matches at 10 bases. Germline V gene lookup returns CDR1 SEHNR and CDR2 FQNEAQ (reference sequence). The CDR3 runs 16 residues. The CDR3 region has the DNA TGTGCCTGCAGCTTCCCGGGACAGGGGTCCCCAGAGACCCAGTACTTC. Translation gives CACSFPGQGSPETQYF. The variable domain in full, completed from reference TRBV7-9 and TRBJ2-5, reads DTGVSQNPRHKITKRGQNVTFRCDPISEHNRLYWYRQTLGQGPEFLTYFQNEAQLEKSRLLSDRFSAERPKGSFSTLEIQRTEQGDSAMYLCACSFPGQGSPETQYFGPGTRLLVL.

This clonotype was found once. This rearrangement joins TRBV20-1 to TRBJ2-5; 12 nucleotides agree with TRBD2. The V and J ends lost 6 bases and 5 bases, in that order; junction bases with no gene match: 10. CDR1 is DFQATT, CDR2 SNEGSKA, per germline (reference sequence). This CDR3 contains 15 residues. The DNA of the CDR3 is TGCAGTGCCCCGGGACTAGCGGGCCTTGGGGAGACCCAGTACTTC. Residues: CSAPGLAGLGETQYF.

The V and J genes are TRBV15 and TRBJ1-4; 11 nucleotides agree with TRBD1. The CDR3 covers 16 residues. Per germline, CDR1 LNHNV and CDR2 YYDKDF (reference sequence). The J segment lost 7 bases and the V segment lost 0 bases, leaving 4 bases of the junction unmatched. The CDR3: CATSRERTGGIEKLFF. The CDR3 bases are TGTGCCACCAGCAGAGAAAGGACAGGGGGCATTGAAAAACTGTTTTTT. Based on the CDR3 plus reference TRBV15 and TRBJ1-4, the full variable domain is DAMVIQNPRYQVTQFGKPVTLSCSQTLNHNVMYWYQQKSSQAPKLLFHYYDKDFNNEADTPDNFQSRRPNTSFCFLDIRSPGLGDTAMYLCATSRERTGGIEKLFFGSGTQLSVL.

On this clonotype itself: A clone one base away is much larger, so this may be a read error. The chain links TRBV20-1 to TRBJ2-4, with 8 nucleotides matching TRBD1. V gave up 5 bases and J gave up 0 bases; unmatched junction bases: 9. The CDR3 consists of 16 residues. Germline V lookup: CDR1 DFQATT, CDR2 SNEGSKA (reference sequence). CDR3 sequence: CSAGRDRTLAKNIQYF. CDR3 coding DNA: TGCAGTGCTGGCCGGGACAGGACACTAGCCAAAAACATTCAGTACTTC.

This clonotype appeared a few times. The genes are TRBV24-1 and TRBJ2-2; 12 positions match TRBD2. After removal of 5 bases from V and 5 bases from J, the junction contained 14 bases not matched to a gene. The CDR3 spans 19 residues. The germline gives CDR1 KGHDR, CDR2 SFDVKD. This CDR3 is CATSAVRLAGGETTGELFF. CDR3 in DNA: TGTGCCACCAGTGCCGTGAGGCTAGCGGGAGGGGAGACGACCGGGGAGCTGTTTTTT.

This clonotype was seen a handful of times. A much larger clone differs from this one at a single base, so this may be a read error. The CDR3 nucleotides read TGTGCCAGCAGCTCCCGGGACGGGACCTACGAGCAGTACTTC. The encoded protein is CASSSRDGTYEQYF. The chain links TRBV9 to TRBJ2-7; TRBD1 or TRBD2 may be the D gene (5 bases each). CDR1 and CDR2 (germline): SGDLS, YYNGEE. Trimming removed 4 bases from V and 2 bases from J, with 13 bases in between. CDR3 length: 14 residues.